The entry that follows covers one TCR beta chain sequence. This specimen comes from a study of patients and donors after allogeneic stem cell transplantation. Looked up from germline, CDR1 is SNHLY and CDR2 is FYNNEI. V gave up 6 bases and J gave up 5 bases; unmatched junction bases: 8. The CDR3 spans 14 residues. TCRdb processed the RT-PCR reads anew with MiXCR; each CDR3 protein has one entry. This table has about 200,000 distinct CDR3 sequences, 35% to 45% appearing once. Sequenced sample: blood, either unsorted or a sorted T cell fraction (not recorded which). The chain is built from TRBV2 and TRBJ2-5; 8 bases are shared with TRBD2. This TCR was recovered from a human donor who was either an allogeneic HSCT recipient or a stem cell or donor lymphocyte infusion donor (not recorded which). It is not recorded whose cells these are; they may come from a transplant donor. As DNA, the CDR3 is TGTGCCAGCAGGCCGGGACTAGGAACGGAGACCCAGTACTTC. Amino acid sequence: CASRPGLGTETQYF.